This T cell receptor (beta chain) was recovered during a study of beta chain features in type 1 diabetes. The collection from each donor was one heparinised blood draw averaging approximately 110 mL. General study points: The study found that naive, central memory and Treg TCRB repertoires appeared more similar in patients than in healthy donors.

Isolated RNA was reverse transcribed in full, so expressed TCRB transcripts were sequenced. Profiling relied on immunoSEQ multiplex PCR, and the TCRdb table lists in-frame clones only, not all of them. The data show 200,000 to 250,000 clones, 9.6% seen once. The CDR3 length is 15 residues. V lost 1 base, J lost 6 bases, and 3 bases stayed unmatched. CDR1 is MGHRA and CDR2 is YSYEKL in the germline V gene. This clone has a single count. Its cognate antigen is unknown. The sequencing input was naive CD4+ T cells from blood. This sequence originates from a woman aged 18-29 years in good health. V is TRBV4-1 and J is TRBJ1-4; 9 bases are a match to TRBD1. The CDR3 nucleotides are TGCGCCAGCAGCCAAGTGGGACAGGGTCATGAAAAACTGTTTTTT. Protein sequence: CASSQVGQGHEKLFF.